Below are 9 T cell receptor beta chains sequenced from a single sample in a study of blood T cell repertoires in COVID-19. Produced via immunoSEQ multiplex PCR; TCRdb's table is partial and in-frame only. The data show 250,000 to 350,000 clones, around 89% seen once. Input material: peripheral blood. These receptors all stem from a woman aged 60-75 years with acute or convalescent COVID-19.

The genes are TRBV5-1 and TRBJ1-1; maybe TRBD1 (6 bases). Germline assignment: CDR1 SGHRS and CDR2 YFSETQ. The CDR3 runs to 12 residues. V was shortened by 4 bases and J by 7 bases, with 11 bases between the two germline ends. The CDR3 DNA reads TGCGCCAGCAGCCTCACAGGGAGTGAAGCTTTCTTT. Amino acids: CASSLTGSEAFF.

The gene calls are TRBV2 and TRBJ2-5; D may be TRBD2 (7 bases). The CDR3 has 15 residues. Trimming took off 7 bases at V and 2 bases at J, with 17 bases between the two ends. Per germline, CDR1 SNHLY and CDR2 FYNNEI. This chain's CDR3 is CASTEGGRVQETQYF. As DNA, the CDR3 is TGTGCCAGCACCGAGGGGGGGAGGGTGCAAGAGACCCAGTACTTC.

The table lists this clone with a count of one. This sequence joins TRBV19 and TRBJ1-1; 8 bases map to TRBD1. The CDR3 totals 14 residues. The germline V gene has CDR1 LNHDA and CDR2 SQIVND (reference sequence). After removal of 6 bases from V and 2 bases from J, the junction contained 5 bases not matched to a gene. CDR3 protein: CASSRGTGNTEAFF. The DNA for the CDR3 is TGTGCCAGTAGCCGAGGGACAGGTAACACTGAAGCTTTCTTT.

This chain uses TRBV7-6 with TRBJ1-3, with 8 bases matching TRBD1. Unmatched junction bases numbered 2, after V lost 1 base and J lost 0 bases. CDR1 is SGHVS and CDR2 is FNYEAQ in the germline V gene. This CDR3 region has 16 residues. As DNA, the CDR3 is TGTGCCAGCAGCTTAGGGACAGGGACCTCTGGAAACACCATATATTTT. Protein sequence: CASSLGTGTSGNTIYF.

The V gene is TRBV6-6, the J gene TRBJ2-3, with 7 bases identical to TRBD1. The CDR3 extends over 14 amino acids. The V gene end was trimmed by 5 bases and the J gene end by 6 bases; junction bases not matched to a gene: 8. Germline V CDR1 and CDR2: MNHNY, SVGAGI (reference sequence). CDR3 in DNA: TGTGCCAGCAGTCTCAACAGGGGTGGTGATACGCAGTATTTT. Translated, it gives CASSLNRGGDTQYF.

The chain uses TRBV10-3 and TRBJ2-1, with 16 bases that match TRBD2. V shed 2 bases and J 10 bases; nucleotides not matched to a gene: 8. CDR3 size: 17 residues. Germline values: CDR1 ENHRY, CDR2 SYGVKD. The CDR3 loop is CAISEPGLAGGPGEQFF. CDR3 nucleotides: TGTGCCATCAGTGAGCCGGGACTAGCGGGAGGGCCGGGAGAGCAGTTCTTC.

The rearrangement joins TRBV5-4 to TRBJ1-2, with 7 bases aligning to TRBD1. V lost 7 bases, J lost 4 bases, and 10 bases stayed unmatched. This CDR3 has 14 amino acids. Germline V CDR1 and CDR2: SGHNT, YYREEE (reference sequence). In DNA, the CDR3 is TGTGCCAGCTTGGGAAAGGGACAGTTCTATGGCTACACCTTC. Its translation: CASLGKGQFYGYTF.

The chain has TRBV6-6 and TRBJ1-5; weak D call: TRBD1 (6 bases). Trimming left V 7 bases short and J 7 bases short, with 14 bases between. Per the germline V gene, CDR1 is MNHNY and CDR2 is SVGAGI (reference sequence). The CDR3 runs to 13 residues. CDR3 sequence reads: CASNQVGGQPQHF. In DNA form, the CDR3 reads TGTGCCAGCAATCAAGTTGGGGGCCAGCCCCAGCATTTT.

The gene calls are TRBV6-6 and TRBJ2-4; 9 nucleotides align to TRBD1. The junction had 6 bases not matched to a gene; V was cut back by 7 bases and J by 5 bases. Germline assignment: CDR1 MNHNY and CDR2 SVGAGI (reference sequence). The CDR3 loop spans 14 amino acids. Here the CDR3 reads CASTLTGGENIQYF. CDR3 DNA: TGTGCCAGCACCTTGACAGGGGGGGAAAACATTCAGTACTTC.